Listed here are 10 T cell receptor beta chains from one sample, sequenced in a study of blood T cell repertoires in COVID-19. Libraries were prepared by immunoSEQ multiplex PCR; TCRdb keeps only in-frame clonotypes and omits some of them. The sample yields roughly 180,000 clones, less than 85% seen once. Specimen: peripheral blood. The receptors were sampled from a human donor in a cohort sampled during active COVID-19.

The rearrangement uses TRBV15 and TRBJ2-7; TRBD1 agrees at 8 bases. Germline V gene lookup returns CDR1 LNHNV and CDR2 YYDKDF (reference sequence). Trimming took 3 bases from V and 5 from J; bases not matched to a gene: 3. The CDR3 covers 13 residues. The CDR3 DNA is TGTGCCACCAGCAGGGACAGGGCCGACGAGCAGTACTTC. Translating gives CATSRDRADEQYF.

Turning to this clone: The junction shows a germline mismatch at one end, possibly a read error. The CDR3 loop is CASSEAETATGRF. The CDR3 DNA reads TGTGCCAGCAGTGAAGCGGAAACAGCTACAGGGAGATTT. The V and J genes are TRBV6-1 and TRBJ1-1; perhaps TRBD1 as D (6 bases). The germline gives CDR1 MNHNS, CDR2 SASEGT. The CDR3 has 13 residues.

DNA for the CDR3: TGTGCCAGCAGCTCTCAGGGTCAAGGTACCGGGGAGCTGTTTTTT. It translates to CASSSQGQGTGELFF. The chain carries TRBV2 and TRBJ2-2; D is perhaps TRBD1 (5 bases). Trimming pared 6 bases from V and 5 bases from J, leaving 16 bases between. The CDR3 loop spans 15 amino acids. CDR1 is SNHLY, CDR2 FYNNEI, per germline.

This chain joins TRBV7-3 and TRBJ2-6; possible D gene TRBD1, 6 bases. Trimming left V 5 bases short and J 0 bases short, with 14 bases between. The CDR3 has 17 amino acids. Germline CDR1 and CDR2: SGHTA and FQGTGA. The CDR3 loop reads CASSPLGQLSGANVLTF. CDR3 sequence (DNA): TGTGCCAGCAGCCCCCTGGGACAACTCTCTGGGGCCAACGTCCTGACTTTC.

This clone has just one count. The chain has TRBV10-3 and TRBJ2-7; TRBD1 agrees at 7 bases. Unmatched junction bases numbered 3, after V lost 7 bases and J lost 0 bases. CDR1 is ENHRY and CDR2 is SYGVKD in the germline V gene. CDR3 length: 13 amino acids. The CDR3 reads CAINGDSSYEQYF. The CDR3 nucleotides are TGTGCCATCAACGGGGACAGCTCCTACGAGCAGTACTTC.

The CDR3 here is CASSLVPETSYGYTF. The CDR3 nucleotides read TGTGCCAGCAGCTTAGTGCCCGAGACAAGCTATGGCTACACCTTC. The chain couples TRBV7-8 to TRBJ1-2; D is unresolved. Per germline, CDR1 SGHVS and CDR2 FQNEAQ. The CDR3 covers 15 residues. Between the trimmed V and J ends, which lost 1 base and 4 bases, there was a span of 13 bases.

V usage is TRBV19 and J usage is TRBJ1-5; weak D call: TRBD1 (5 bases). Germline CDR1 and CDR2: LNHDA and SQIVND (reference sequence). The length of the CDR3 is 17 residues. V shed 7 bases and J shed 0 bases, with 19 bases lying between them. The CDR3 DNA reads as TGTGCCAGTACCCTGAGGCGCGGACAAAATAGCAATCAGCCCCAGCATTTT. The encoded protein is CASTLRRGQNSNQPQHF.

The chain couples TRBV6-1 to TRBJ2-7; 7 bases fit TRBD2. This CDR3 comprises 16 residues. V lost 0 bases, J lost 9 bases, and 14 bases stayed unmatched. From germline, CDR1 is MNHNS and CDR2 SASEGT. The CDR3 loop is CASSEARASGPRGQYF. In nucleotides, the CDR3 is TGTGCCAGCAGTGAAGCTAGGGCTAGCGGCCCCCGGGGGCAGTACTTC.

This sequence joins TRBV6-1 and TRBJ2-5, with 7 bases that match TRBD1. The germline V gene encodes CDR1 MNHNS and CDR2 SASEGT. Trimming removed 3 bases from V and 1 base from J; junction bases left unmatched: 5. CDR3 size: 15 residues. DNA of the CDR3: TGTGCCAGCAGTGAGTCGGGACAGACCCAAGAGACCCAGTACTTC. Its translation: CASSESGQTQETQYF.

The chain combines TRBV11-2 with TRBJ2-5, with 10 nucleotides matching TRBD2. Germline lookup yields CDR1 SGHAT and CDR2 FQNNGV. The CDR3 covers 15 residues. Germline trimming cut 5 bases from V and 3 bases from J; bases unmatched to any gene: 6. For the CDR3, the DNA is TGTGCCAGCAGCCGAGCGGGGGGGCTTGAAGAGACCCAGTACTTC. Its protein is CASSRAGGLEETQYF. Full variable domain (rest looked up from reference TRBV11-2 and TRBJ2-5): EAGVAQSPRYKIIEKRQSVAFWCNPISGHATLYWYQQILGQGPKLLIQFQNNGVVDDSQLPKDRFSAERLKGVDSTLKIQPAKLEDSAVYLCASSRAGGLEETQYFGPGTRLLVL.